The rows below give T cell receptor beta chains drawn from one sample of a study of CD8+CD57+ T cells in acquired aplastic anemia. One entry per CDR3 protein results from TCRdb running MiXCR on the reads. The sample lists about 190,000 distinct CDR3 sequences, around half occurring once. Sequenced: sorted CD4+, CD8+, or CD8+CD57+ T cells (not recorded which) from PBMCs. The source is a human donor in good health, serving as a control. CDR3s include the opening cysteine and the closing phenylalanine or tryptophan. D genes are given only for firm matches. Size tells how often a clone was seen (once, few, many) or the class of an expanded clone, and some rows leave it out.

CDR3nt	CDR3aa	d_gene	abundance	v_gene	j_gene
TGTGCCAGCAGCTTAGAGGGGGGGCGGAACTATGGCTACACCTTC	CASSLEGGRNYGYTF	NA	NA	TRBV7-9	TRBJ1-2
TGTGCCAGCAGCGTAACCGGGACAGGGGTTAACGAGCAGTACTTC	CASSVTGTGVNEQYF	TRBD1	NA	TRBV7-2	TRBJ2-7
TGTGCCAGCAGCATAACCCCTACAGGGCCTGGAAACACCATATATTTT	CASSITPTGPGNTIYF	NA	NA	TRBV25-1	TRBJ1-3
TGTGCCAGCAGGTCAGGACTCGCGACCGAGCAGTACTTC	CASRSGLATEQYF	NA	many	TRBV12-3/TRBV12-4	TRBJ2-7
TGTGCCAGCAGTGCCCCTCAAGGGACTGGGGCCAACGTCCTGACTTTC	CASSAPQGTGANVLTF	NA	many	TRBV6-1	TRBJ2-6
TGTGCCACCAGTGCCCCGGGGCAGGGGTACAATGAGCAGTTCTTC	CATSAPGQGYNEQFF	NA	once	TRBV24-1	TRBJ2-1
TGTGCCAGCCGGAAAGGGATCGACTCTGGGGCCAACGTCCTGACTTTC	CASRKGIDSGANVLTF	NA	many	TRBV19	TRBJ2-6
TGTGCCAGCAGTTATCCTACACAGGGGGGAATGAACACTGAAGCTTTCTTT	CASSYPTQGGMNTEAFF	TRBD1	many	TRBV6-5	TRBJ1-1
TGCAGCGTTGAAGAGAGAACAGGCATGACGATCGAGCAGTACTTC	CSVEERTGMTIEQYF	NA	NA	TRBV29-1	TRBJ2-7
TGTGCCAACCTCCGGGACACCTCTGGAAACACCATATATTTT	CANLRDTSGNTIYF	NA	NA	TRBV10-3	TRBJ1-3